Below are 7 T cell receptor beta chains sequenced from a single sample in a study of beta chain features in type 1 diabetes. Their antigens remain unidentified. Sequenced material consisted of expressed TCRB transcripts (all of the isolated RNA was reverse transcribed). TCRdb's table, derived via immunoSEQ multiplex PCR, lists solely in-frame clones and lacks some. The repertoire consists of approximately 52,000 clones, with 55% to 75% occurring once and the leading ten covering around 0.29%. Study observations and caveats: Patients with Type 1 diabetes showed moderately but significantly shorter TCRB CDR3s in all four CD4+ subsets.

Sequencing used stem cell memory CD4+ T cells from blood. These receptors originate from a woman aged 25 to 39 with type 1 diabetes.

This chain joins TRBV19 and TRBJ1-1, with D possibly TRBD1 on 5 matching bases. Trimming pared 5 bases from V and 5 bases from J, leaving 12 bases between. Germline V lookup: CDR1 LNHDA, CDR2 SQIVND (reference sequence). CDR3 length: 13 residues. The CDR3: CASSVSRETEAFF. The CDR3 DNA reads TGTGCCAGTAGTGTATCCAGGGAAACTGAAGCTTTCTTT. Complete variable domain (other parts from reference TRBV19 and TRBJ1-1): DGGITQSPKYLFRKEGQNVTLSCEQNLNHDAMYWYRQDPGQGLRLIYYSQIVNDFQKGDIAEGYSVSREKKESFPLTVTSAQKNPTAFYLCASSVSRETEAFFGQGTRLTVV.

The chain uses TRBV18 and TRBJ2-5, with D possibly TRBD1 on 6 matching bases. With 3 bases removed from V and 5 bases from J, the gap between germline ends came to 16 bases. CDR1 and CDR2 (germline): KGHSH, LQKENI. There are 15 residues in the CDR3. The CDR3 protein is CASSPGTTRGETQYF. The DNA for the CDR3 is TGTGCCAGCTCACCGGGGACAACTCGTGGGGAGACCCAGTACTTC.

This CDR3 reads CASSQGHGESGRLFRPYF. In DNA form, the CDR3 reads TGCGCCAGCAGCCAAGGGCACGGGGAGAGCGGGAGGCTGTTTAGGCCGTACTTC. V usage is TRBV4-1 and J usage is TRBJ2-7; 9 nucleotides agree with TRBD2. Germline lookup yields CDR1 MGHRA and CDR2 YSYEKL. V shed 1 base and J 12 bases; nucleotides not matched to a gene: 22. CDR3 length equals 18 residues.

This clone was seen a handful of times. The chain recombines TRBV5-4 with TRBJ1-2; D possibly corresponds to TRBD1 (5 bases). CDR3 length equals 14 residues. CDR1 and CDR2 (germline): SGHNT, YYREEE (reference sequence). V lost 1 base, J lost 5 bases, and 12 bases lay in between. The CDR3 spells CASSLLQGEYGYTF. In DNA form, the CDR3 reads TGTGCCAGCAGCTTGCTCCAGGGCGAGTATGGCTACACCTTC. Based on the CDR3 plus reference TRBV5-4 and TRBJ1-2, the full variable domain is ETGVTQSPTHLIKTRGQQVTLRCSSQSGHNTVSWYQQALGQGPQFIFQYYREEENGRGNFPPRFSGLQFPNYSSELNVNALELDDSALYLCASSLLQGEYGYTFGSGTRLTVV.

This chain uses TRBV5-6 with TRBJ2-7, with a weak D call TRBD1 (6 bases). Trimming pared 7 bases from V and 3 bases from J, leaving 17 bases between. Germline assignment: CDR1 SGHDT and CDR2 YYEEEE. The CDR3 totals 14 residues. This CDR3 is CASADKRGIYEQYF. The CDR3 DNA follows: TGTGCCAGCGCTGATAAGAGGGGGATCTACGAGCAGTACTTC.

This clone turned up a few times. The J gene is TRBJ2-1, the V gene TRBV9; a weak D match, TRBD1 (6 bases). V dropped 4 bases and J dropped 9 bases, with 23 bases sitting between them. This CDR3 spans 16 amino acids. The germline V gene has CDR1 SGDLS and CDR2 YYNGEE. In DNA, the CDR3 is TGTGCCAGCAGCCCCTTGGGCTGGGACAAAAGCGGTGAGCAGTTCTTC. It codes for CASSPLGWDKSGEQFF. The variable domain in full, with the rest retrieved from reference TRBV9 and TRBJ2-1, is DSGVTQTPKHLITATGQRVTLRCSPRSGDLSVYWYQQSLDQGLQFLIQYYNGEERAKGNILERFSAQQFPDLHSELNLSSLELGDSALYFCASSPLGWDKSGEQFFGPGTRLTVL.

This clone was recorded only once. This sequence joins TRBV9 and TRBJ2-7; TRBD2 matches at 8 bases. After removal of 4 bases from V and 4 bases from J, the junction contained 10 bases not matched to a gene. CDR3 size: 15 residues. Germline V CDR1 and CDR2: SGDLS, YYNGEE. The DNA of the CDR3 is TGTGCCAGCAGCCCCCGAAGCGGGAGCGGGTACGAGCAGTACTTC. It codes for CASSPRSGSGYEQYF. The variable domain in full, completed from reference TRBV9 and TRBJ2-7, reads DSGVTQTPKHLITATGQRVTLRCSPRSGDLSVYWYQQSLDQGLQFLIQYYNGEERAKGNILERFSAQQFPDLHSELNLSSLELGDSALYFCASSPRSGSGYEQYFGPGTRLTVT.